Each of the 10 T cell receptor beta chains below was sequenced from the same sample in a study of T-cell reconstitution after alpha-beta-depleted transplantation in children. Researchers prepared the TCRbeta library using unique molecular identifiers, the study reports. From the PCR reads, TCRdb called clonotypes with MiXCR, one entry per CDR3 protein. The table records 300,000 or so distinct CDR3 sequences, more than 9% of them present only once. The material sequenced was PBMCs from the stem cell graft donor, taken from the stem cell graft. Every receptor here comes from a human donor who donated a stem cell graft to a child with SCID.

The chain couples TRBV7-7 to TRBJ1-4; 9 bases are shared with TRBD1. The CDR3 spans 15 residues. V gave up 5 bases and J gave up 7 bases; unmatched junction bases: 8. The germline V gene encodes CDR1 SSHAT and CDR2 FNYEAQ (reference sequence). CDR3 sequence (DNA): TGTGCCAGCAGCCCGGGACAGGGTGGGAGTGAAAAACTGTTTTTT. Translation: CASSPGQGGSEKLFF.

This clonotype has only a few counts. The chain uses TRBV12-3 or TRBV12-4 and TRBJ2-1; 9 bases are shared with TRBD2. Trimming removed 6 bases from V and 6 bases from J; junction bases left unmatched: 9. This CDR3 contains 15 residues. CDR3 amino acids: CASSSLAGVINEQFF. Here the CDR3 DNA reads TGTGCCAGCAGCTCGTTAGCGGGGGTCATCAATGAGCAGTTCTTC.

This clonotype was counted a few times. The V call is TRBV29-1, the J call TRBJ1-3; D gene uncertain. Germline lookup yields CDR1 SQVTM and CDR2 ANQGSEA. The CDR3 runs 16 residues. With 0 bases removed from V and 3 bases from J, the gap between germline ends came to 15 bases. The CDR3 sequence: CSVEESRRLVGNTIYF. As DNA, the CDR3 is TGCAGCGTTGAAGAGTCCCGGCGGCTGGTTGGAAACACCATATATTTT.

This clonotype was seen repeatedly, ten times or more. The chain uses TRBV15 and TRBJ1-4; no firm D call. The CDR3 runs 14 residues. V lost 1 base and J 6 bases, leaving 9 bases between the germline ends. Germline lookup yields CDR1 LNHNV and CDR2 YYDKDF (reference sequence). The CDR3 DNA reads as TGTGCCACCAGCAGAGTTTGGGAACATGAAAAACTGTTTTTT. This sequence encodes CATSRVWEHEKLFF.

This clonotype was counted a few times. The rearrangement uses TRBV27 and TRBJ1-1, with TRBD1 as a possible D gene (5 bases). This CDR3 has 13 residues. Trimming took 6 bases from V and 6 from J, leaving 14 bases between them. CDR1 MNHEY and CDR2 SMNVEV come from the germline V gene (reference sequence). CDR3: CASSLLVGAEAFF. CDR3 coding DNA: TGTGCCAGCAGCCTATTGGTAGGGGCTGAAGCTTTCTTT.

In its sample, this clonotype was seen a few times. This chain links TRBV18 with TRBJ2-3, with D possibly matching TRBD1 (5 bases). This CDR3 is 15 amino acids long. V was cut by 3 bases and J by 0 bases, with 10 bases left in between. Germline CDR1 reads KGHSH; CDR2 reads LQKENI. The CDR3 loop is CASSPQGRSTDTQYF. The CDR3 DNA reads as TGTGCCAGCTCACCGCAGGGAAGGAGCACAGATACGCAGTATTTT.

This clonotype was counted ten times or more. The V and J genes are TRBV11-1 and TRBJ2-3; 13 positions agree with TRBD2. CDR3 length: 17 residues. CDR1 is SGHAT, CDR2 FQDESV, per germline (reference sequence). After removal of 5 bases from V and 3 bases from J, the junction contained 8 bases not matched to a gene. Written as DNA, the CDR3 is TGTGCCAGCAGCACCCGGACTAGCGGGGGTTTTACAGATACGCAGTATTTT. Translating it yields CASSTRTSGGFTDTQYF.

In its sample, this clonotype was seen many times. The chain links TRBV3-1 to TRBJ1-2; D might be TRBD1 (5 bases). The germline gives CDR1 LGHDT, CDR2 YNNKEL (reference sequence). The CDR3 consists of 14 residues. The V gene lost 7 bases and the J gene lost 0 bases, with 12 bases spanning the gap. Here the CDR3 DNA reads TGTGCCAGCACCCCCGGGACTTCTAACTATGGCTACACCTTC. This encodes CASTPGTSNYGYTF.

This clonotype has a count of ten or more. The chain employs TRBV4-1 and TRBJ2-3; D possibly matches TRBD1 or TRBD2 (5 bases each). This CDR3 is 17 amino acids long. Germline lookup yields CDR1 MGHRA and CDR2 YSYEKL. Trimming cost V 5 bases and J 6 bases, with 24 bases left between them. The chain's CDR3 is CASSDRDLITRGDTQYF. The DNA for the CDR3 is TGCGCCAGCAGCGATCGGGACCTGATCACTCGGGGCGATACGCAGTATTTT.

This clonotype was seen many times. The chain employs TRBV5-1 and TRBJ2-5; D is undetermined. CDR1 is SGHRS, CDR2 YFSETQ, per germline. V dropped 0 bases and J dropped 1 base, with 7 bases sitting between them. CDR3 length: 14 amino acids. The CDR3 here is CASSLVVGQETQYF. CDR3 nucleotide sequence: TGCGCCAGCAGCTTGGTTGTGGGCCAAGAGACCCAGTACTTC.